What follows is one T cell receptor beta chain and its context. The sample belongs to a study of blood T cell repertoires in COVID-19. Study as a whole: The analysed material was cDNA or gDNA that came from T cells, B-cell-depleted T cells, or PBMCs.

The CDR3 contains 12 residues. Trimming cost V 6 bases and J 8 bases, with 11 bases left between them. The protocol was immunoSEQ multiplex PCR, while the TCRdb copy is restricted to in-frame clones and leaves out a portion. The sample contains around 330,000 clones, 85% to 90% of which appear only once. The sample taken for sequencing was peripheral blood. J is TRBJ2-1 and V is TRBV12-3 or TRBV12-4; no clear D. This TCR derives from a woman between 45 and 60 years old with active or convalescent COVID-19. CDR3 sequence: CASRKHQDEQFF. For the CDR3, the DNA is TGTGCCAGCAGAAAACATCAAGATGAGCAGTTCTTC.